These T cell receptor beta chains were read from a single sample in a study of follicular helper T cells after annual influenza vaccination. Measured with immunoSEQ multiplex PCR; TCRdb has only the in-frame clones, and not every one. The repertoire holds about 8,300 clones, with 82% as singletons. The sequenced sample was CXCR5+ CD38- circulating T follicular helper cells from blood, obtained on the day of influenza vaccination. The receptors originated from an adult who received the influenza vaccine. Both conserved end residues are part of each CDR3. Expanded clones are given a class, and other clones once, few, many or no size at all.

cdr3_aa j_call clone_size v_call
CASSPSGAGAITDTQYF TRBJ2-3 - TRBV19
CASSLLDRMNSPLHF TRBJ1-6 - TRBV5-1
CASSFTSGVTQYF TRBJ2-5 - TRBV7-9
CASSEGGRAYNEQFF TRBJ2-1 - TRBV6-1
CSAKDNYGYTF TRBJ1-2 - TRBV20-1
CASSPPAGVAKNIQYF TRBJ2-4 - TRBV18
CASSLRQANTGELFF TRBJ2-2 - TRBV5-5
CASRDRGRGGYGYTF TRBJ1-2 - TRBV28
CASSVRDTSRGYTF TRBJ1-2 - TRBV19
CASPKGPLGSPLHF TRBJ1-6 few TRBV27
CASSSPVVGGNQPQHF TRBJ1-5 - TRBV28
CASSLLGGDQPQHF TRBJ1-5 few TRBV5-6
CASSLVTQSGEKLFF TRBJ1-4 - TRBV7-2
CASSLDPQSGTQYF TRBJ2-5 - TRBV11-2
CASSEGRNSPLHF TRBJ1-6 - TRBV6-1
CASSSRDRALTEAFF TRBJ1-1 once TRBV5-4
CASSLHGTGDTEAFF TRBJ1-1 - TRBV5-1
CAWGQLNEKLFF TRBJ1-4 - TRBV30
CASSKSAGTGSSEQFF TRBJ2-1 - TRBV21-1
CASSIAGKSNQPQHF TRBJ1-5 - TRBV19
CASSLGLDKSNSPLHF TRBJ1-6 - TRBV5-1
CASNERSSGAGYTF TRBJ1-2 - TRBV6-1
CASSEAHGSGRLEKLFF TRBJ1-4 few TRBV6-1
CASSVDRGFETQYF TRBJ2-5 once TRBV2
CAWSPRPSGTLHF TRBJ1-6 few TRBV30
CASSEWFVSEYF TRBJ2-3 - TRBV6-1
CASSGQRGLSGREQYF TRBJ2-7 - TRBV21-1
CASRRGDTEAFF TRBJ1-1 - TRBV10-2
CASSITGAGRYEQYF TRBJ2-7 - TRBV19
CASTNRDHEQYF TRBJ2-7 - TRBV7-2
CASMGQYNSPLHF TRBJ1-6 - TRBV18
CASSLAGYGYTF TRBJ1-2 few TRBV28
CASSQRDRGNTIYF TRBJ1-3 - TRBV4-2
CASSPRSNTGELFF TRBJ2-2 - TRBV18
CAGGARYTDTQYF TRBJ2-3 once TRBV30
CAWSVGGAGGPETQYF TRBJ2-5 - TRBV30
CASSPWEDTQYF TRBJ2-3 - TRBV18
CASAGSQETQYF TRBJ2-5 - TRBV19
CASSPPSGLGGKLFF TRBJ1-4 - TRBV19
CASSLWGGPTGSGYTF TRBJ1-2 once TRBV5-1
CASSPRHSSYGYTF TRBJ1-2 - TRBV7-2
CASSVGGEDTEAFF TRBJ1-1 - TRBV9
CASRKEMLQHARNTIYF TRBJ1-3 - TRBV21-1
CACARGSYNSPLHF TRBJ1-6 - TRBV30
CASSLKETGDYGYTF TRBJ1-2 - TRBV6-5
CASSLWTGGTDTQYF TRBJ2-3 once TRBV28
CASSLRQNYGYTF TRBJ1-2 - TRBV28
CAGGGRAGQPQHF TRBJ1-5 - TRBV28
CASKSGGTNTGELFF TRBJ2-2 - TRBV28
CASSQYGLASDTQYF TRBJ2-3 - TRBV4-3
CASSKQPSSYNSPLHF TRBJ1-6 once TRBV5-5
CATSMVGGTSDEQFF TRBJ2-1 - TRBV15
CASSQELNTEAFF TRBJ1-1 - TRBV4-3
CASSRLQGENQPQHF TRBJ1-5 - TRBV18
CASTPTGGKEAFF TRBJ1-1 - TRBV2